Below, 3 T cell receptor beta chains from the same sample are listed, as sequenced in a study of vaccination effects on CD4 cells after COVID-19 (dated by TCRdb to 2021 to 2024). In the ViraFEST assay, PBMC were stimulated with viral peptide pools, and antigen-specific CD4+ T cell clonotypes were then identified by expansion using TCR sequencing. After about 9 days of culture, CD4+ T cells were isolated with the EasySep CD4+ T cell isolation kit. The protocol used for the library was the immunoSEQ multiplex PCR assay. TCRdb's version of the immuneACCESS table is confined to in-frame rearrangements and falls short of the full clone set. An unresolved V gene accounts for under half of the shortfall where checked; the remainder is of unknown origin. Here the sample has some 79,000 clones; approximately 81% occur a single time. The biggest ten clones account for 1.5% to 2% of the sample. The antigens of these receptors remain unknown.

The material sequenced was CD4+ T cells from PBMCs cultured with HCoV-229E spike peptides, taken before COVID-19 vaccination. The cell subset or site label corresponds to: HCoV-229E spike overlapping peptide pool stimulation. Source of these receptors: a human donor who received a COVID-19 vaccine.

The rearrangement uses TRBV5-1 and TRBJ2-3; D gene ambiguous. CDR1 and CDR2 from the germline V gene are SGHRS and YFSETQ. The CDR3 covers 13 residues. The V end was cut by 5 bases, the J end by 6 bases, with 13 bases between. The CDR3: CASRAAAADTQYF. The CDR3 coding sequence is TGCGCCAGCAGGGCGGCGGCGGCGGATACGCAGTATTTT.

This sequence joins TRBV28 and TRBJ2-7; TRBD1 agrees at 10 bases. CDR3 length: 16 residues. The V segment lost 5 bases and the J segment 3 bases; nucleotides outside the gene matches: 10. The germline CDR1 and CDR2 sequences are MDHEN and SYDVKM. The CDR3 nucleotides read TGTGCCAGCAGTCCACCCGGGACAGGGGCCTACTACGAGCAGTACGTC. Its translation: CASSPPGTGAYYEQYV.

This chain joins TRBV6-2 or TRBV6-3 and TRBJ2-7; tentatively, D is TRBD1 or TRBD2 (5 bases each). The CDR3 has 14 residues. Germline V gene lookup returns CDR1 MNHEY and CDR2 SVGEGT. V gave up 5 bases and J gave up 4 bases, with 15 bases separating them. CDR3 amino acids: CASSGTARGYEQYV. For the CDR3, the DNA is TGTGCCAGCAGTGGGACGGCCCGAGGGTACGAGCAGTACGTC.